This TCR beta chain is drawn from a study of cytomegalovirus exposure and HLA in healthy donors. The J segment lost 4 bases and the V segment lost 6 bases, leaving 7 bases of the junction unmatched. Per germline, CDR1 WSHSY and CDR2 SAAADI. This CDR3 is built from 14 residues. The PCR was carried out with 60 Vbeta primers and 13 Jbeta primers. In the original workflow: Counted up in a later analysis, unique TCR beta chains came to about 83 million, with 9.5 million to 13 million shared. Clones were read by immunoSEQ multiplex PCR, and TCRdb kept only the in-frame ones, dropping some. Clone size and V and J calls were adopted from that table, with D and trimming inferred from the DNA. The table lists around 130,000 clones, about 80% of them singletons. Notes on the study in general: A cluster of highly shared sequence variants was likely a sequencing artifact. Because they were indistinguishable, some V segments, including TRBV6-2 and TRBV6-3, were excluded. V- and J-gene trimming of TCR beta was linked (in a later analysis) to a missense DCLRE1C variant.

A note on this clone: Its antigen is unidentified.

The sample taken for sequencing was PBMCs. The V and J genes are TRBV10-2 and TRBJ2-5, with 8 bases fitting TRBD2. This sequence was found in a middle-aged man in good health and CMV-seronegative. For the CDR3, the DNA is TGCGCCAGCAGAGGTAGCGGGAACGGAGAGACCCAGTACTTC. This gives the protein CASRGSGNGETQYF.